This record concerns one T cell receptor (beta chain) sequence. At least ten counts were recorded for this clone. The specificity of this receptor is unknown. Base qualities are not at hand, and no much larger clone is one base apart. This entry comes from a study of beta chain features in type 1 diabetes (dated by TCRdb to 2017 to 2018). Background on the whole study: Mean age, gender distribution, total cell number and subset yield were not different between patients and healthy donors. A total of approximately 100,000,000 sorted cells were examined across all samples, and the number of cells per subset was strongly correlated with RNA yield. In the study, TCRB repertoires of sorted circulating CD4+ T cell subsets from recently diagnosed type 1 diabetes patients were compared with those of matched healthy donors. Naive and central memory subsets were obtained from all 30 or so donors, but regulatory and stem cell-like memory subsets were isolated from only 8 patients and roughly 8 healthy donors.

Study-wide conclusions, independent of this receptor: PCR may preferentially amplify shorter templates, but because patient and control samples were amplified and corrected together, any resulting skew would affect both groups equally. Patients with type 1 diabetes made fewer insertions and deleted more nucleotides at VDJ recombination sites, implying thymic rearrangement abnormalities. Because cDNA was sequenced instead of genomic DNA, activated cells with high expression could be over-represented, although the groups did not differ in activation or CD3 levels. A moderate but significant shortening of TCRB CDR3 length was observed in type 1 diabetes patients in all four CD4+ subsets. HLA sub-analyses involved small numbers of individuals, so any influence of HLA type on TCRB rearrangement remained unresolved. Naive, central memory and regulatory TCRB repertoires appeared to be more alike among patients than among healthy donors.

Each donor gave one peripheral blood draw, averaging approximately 110 mL, which was collected into heparinised tubes. A BD FACSAria II was used to sort naive, central memory, regulatory and stem cell-like memory CD4+ T cells with a panel that included CD45RO, CCR7, CD25, CD127, CD95 and CD27. A purity above 98% was achieved for all sorted populations. PBMCs were isolated immediately by Lymphoprep density gradient centrifugation and stained directly without culture. Samples were stained and sorted in pairs, with one healthy donor and one patient per experiment, so that batch effects were minimized. The entire isolated RNA was reverse transcribed using the High Capacity cDNA Reverse Transcription Kit, and thus expressed TCRB transcripts were sequenced. Naive, central memory and regulatory T cell samples underwent deep immunoSEQ sequencing, averaging about 3.57 million total reads per sample. After sorted cells were lysed in RLT buffer, RNA was extracted with DNase-treated RNeasy Micro or Mini kits, with the choice depending on cell number. To prevent cross-contamination, every cell subset was processed on its own, while patient and healthy donor samples were processed together. The immunoSEQ multiplex PCR was used to amplify TCRB sequences from cDNA, yielding 87-bp fragments that span the CDR3 region. The amplicons were sequenced using the Illumina HiSeq platform. The study's own analysis went as follows. Synthetic template baselines were used to correct PCR bias computationally, reads within Hamming distance 2 were collapsed together, and singletons that could not be merged were discarded. Reads were aligned against IMGT so that V, D and J genes, CDR3 length and insertions or deletions at six rearrangement sites could be assigned. Within each subset, clonotype counts were normalized to the number of sorted cells before true diversity and Gini coefficients were calculated with the tcR R package. The overlap coefficient, calculated on TCRB nucleotide sequences, was used to quantify repertoire sharing. In TCRdb, the immuneACCESS table is reduced to in-frame sequences with V and J assigned. These tables do not hold every clone; where another copy was compared, an unresolved V gene accounts for under half, and the others remain unexplained. The V and J calls and the clone size are those of that table, but D and trimming were determined from the DNA. The sample contains approximately 140,000 clones, 6.9% of them found a single time. About 1.3% of the sample comes from the top ten.

V ends up 8 bases short and J 3 bases short, with an unmatched junction base count of 9. As encoded in the germline V gene, CDR1 is SNHLY while CDR2 is FYNNEI. From cysteine to phenylalanine, the CDR3 is 15 amino acids long. The CDR3 DNA has 45 bases and is translated from base 1. The chain employs TRBV2 and TRBJ2-2; TRBD1 agrees with 7 junctional bases. The sequence was obtained from a woman under 40 in good health. Sequencing was carried out using central memory CD4+ T cells from blood. At the DNA level, the sequence is TGTGCCAGCCAGCTACAGGGGCAAGACACCGGGGAGCTGTTTTTT. Translation gives CASQLQGQDTGELFF.